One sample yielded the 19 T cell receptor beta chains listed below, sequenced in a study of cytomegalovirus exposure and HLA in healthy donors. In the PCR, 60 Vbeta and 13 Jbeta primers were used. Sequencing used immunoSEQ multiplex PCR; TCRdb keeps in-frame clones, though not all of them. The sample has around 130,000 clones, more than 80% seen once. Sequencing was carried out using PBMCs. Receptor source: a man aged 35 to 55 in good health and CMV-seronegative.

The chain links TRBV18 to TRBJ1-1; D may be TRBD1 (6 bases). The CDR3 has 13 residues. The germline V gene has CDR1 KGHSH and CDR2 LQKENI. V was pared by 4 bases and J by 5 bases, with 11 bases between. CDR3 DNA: TGTGCCAGCTCACTGGACCAGGGGACTGAAGCTTTCTTT. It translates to CASSLDQGTEAFF.

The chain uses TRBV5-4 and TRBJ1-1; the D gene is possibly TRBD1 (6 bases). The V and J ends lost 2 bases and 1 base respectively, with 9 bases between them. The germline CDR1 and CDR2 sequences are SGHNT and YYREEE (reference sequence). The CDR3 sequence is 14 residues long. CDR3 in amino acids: CASSFGGPNTEAFF. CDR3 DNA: TGTGCCAGCAGCTTCGGGGGGCCGAACACTGAAGCTTTCTTT.

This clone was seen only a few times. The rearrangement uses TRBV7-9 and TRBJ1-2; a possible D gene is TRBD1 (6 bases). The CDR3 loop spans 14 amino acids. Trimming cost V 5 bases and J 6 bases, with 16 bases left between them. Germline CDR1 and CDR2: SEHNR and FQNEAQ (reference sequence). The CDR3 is CASSRQAGGDGYTF. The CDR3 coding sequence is TGTGCCAGCAGCCGACAGGCGGGGGGAGATGGCTACACCTTC.

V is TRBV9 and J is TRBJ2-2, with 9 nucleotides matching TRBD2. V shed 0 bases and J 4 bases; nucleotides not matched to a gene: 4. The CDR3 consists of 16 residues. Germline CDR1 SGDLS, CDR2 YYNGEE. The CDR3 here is CASSVGGGGVTGELFF. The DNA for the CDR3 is TGTGCCAGCAGCGTAGGAGGCGGGGGGGTCACCGGGGAGCTGTTTTTT.

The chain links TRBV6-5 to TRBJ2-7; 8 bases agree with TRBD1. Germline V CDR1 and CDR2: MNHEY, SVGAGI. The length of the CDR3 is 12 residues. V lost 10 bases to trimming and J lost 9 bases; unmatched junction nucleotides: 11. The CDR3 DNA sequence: TGTGCCACACGTATAAAGGGACAGGTGCAGTACTTC. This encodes CATRIKGQVQYF.

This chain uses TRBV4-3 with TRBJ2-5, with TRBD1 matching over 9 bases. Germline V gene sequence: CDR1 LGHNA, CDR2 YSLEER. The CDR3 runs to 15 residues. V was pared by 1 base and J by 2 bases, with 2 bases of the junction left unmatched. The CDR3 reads CASSQGDREQETQYF. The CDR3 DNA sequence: TGCGCCAGCAGCCAAGGGGACAGGGAACAAGAGACCCAGTACTTC.

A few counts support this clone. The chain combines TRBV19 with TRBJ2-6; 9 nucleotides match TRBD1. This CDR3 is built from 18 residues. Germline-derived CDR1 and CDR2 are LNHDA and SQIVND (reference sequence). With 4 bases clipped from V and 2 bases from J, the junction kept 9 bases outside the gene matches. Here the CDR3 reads CASSTSTGGIAGANVLTF. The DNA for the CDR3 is TGTGCCAGTAGTACCTCGACAGGGGGAATTGCTGGGGCCAACGTCCTGACTTTC.

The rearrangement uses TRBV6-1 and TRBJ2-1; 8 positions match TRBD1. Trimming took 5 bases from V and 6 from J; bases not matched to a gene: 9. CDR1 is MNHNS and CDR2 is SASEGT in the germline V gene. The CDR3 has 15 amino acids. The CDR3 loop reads CASSQPGRGLNEQFF. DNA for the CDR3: TGTGCCAGCAGTCAGCCGGGCAGGGGGCTCAATGAGCAGTTCTTC.

CDR3 loop: CASSGGAGGTDTQYF. The CDR3 nucleotides read TGCGCCAGCAGTGGTGGAGCGGGGGGCACAGATACGCAGTATTTT. The chain is built from TRBV10-1 and TRBJ2-3, with 8 positions matching TRBD2. The CDR3 sequence is 15 residues long. CDR1 WNHNN and CDR2 SYGVQD come from the germline V gene (reference sequence). The ends lost 4 bases at V and 1 base at J; junction bases unmatched: 4.

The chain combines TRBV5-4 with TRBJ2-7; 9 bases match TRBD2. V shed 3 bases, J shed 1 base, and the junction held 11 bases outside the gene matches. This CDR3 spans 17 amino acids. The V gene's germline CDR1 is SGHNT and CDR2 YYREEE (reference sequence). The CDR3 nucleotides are TGTGCCAGCAGCTACCCACAGGGCCTAGCGGGATCCTACGAGCAGTACTTC. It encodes CASSYPQGLAGSYEQYF.

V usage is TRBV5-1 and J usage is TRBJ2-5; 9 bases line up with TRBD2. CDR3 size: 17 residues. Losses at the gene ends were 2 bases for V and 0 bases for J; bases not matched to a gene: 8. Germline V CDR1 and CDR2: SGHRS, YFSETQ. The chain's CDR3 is CASSFERGAKYQETQYF. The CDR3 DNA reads TGCGCCAGCAGCTTCGAGCGGGGGGCAAAGTACCAAGAGACCCAGTACTTC. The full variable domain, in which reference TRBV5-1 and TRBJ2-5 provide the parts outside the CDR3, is KAGVTQTPRYLIKTRGQQVTLSCSPISGHRSVSWYQQTPGQGLQFLFEYFSETQRNKGNFPGRFSGRQFSNSRSEMNVSTLELGDSALYLCASSFERGAKYQETQYFGPGTRLLVL.

The CDR3 loop is CASRDRDGGNYGYTF. The CDR3 DNA is TGTGCCAGCAGGGACAGGGATGGTGGCAACTATGGCTACACCTTC. The chain links TRBV7-2 to TRBJ1-2; 8 nucleotides agree with TRBD1. In germline, CDR1 is SGHTA, CDR2 FQGNSA. After removal of 6 bases from V and 2 bases from J, the junction contained 8 bases not matched to a gene. There are 15 residues in the CDR3.

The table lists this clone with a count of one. The CDR3 coding sequence is TGTGCCAGCAGTTTCGAAGGGGCGCAGAACACCGGGGAGCTGTTTTTT. It yields the protein CASSFEGAQNTGELFF. The V gene is TRBV28, the J gene TRBJ2-2, with a possible D match to TRBD1 (5 bases). V gave up 3 bases and J gave up 1 base, with 12 bases separating them. Germline CDR1 and CDR2: MDHEN and SYDVKM. The CDR3 is 16 residues long.

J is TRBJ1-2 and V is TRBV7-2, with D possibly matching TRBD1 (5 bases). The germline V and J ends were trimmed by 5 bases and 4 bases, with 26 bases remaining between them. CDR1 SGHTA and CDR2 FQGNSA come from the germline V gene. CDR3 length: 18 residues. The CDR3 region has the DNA TGTGCCAGCAGCCCTGACTTGGGTGTGTGGGGCAGAAGCTATGGCTACACCTTC. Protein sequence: CASSPDLGVWGRSYGYTF.

The CDR3 protein is CSVETSGRGEQYF. The CDR3 region has the DNA TGCAGCGTCGAGACTAGCGGGAGGGGCGAGCAGTACTTC. The rearrangement uses TRBV29-1 and TRBJ2-7; 14 positions match TRBD2. V lost 6 bases and J lost 6; bases outside the gene matches: 4. The CDR3 sequence is 13 residues long. The germline V gene encodes CDR1 SQVTM and CDR2 ANQGSEA.

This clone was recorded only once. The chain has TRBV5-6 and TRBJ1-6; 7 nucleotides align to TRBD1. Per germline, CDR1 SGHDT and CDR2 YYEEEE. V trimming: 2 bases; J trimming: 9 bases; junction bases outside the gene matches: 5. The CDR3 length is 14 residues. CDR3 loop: CASSFGDRVSPLHF. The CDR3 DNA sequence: TGTGCCAGCAGCTTCGGAGACAGGGTTTCACCCCTCCACTTT.

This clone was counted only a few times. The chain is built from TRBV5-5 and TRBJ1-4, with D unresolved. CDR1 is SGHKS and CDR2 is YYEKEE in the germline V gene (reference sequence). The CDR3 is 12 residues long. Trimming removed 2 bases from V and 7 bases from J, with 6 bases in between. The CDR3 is CASSFGGEKLFF. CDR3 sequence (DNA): TGTGCCAGCAGCTTTGGAGGTGAAAAACTGTTTTTT.

The CDR3 DNA follows: TGTGCCAGCAGCAGGGGACAGGGGCTGTACGAGCAGTACTTC. Translation gives CASSRGQGLYEQYF. This chain uses TRBV7-8 with TRBJ2-7; 10 bases are a match to TRBD1. V shed 5 bases, J shed 4 bases, and the junction held 5 bases outside the gene matches. Germline lookup yields CDR1 SGHVS and CDR2 FQNEAQ. This CDR3 region has 14 residues.

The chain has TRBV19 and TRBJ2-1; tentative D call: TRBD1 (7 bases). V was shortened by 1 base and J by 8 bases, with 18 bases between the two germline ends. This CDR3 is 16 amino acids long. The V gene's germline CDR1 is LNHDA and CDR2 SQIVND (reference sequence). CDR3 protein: CASSIVGGGGLDEQFF. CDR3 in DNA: TGTGCCAGTAGTATAGTTGGCGGAGGGGGCTTAGATGAGCAGTTCTTC.